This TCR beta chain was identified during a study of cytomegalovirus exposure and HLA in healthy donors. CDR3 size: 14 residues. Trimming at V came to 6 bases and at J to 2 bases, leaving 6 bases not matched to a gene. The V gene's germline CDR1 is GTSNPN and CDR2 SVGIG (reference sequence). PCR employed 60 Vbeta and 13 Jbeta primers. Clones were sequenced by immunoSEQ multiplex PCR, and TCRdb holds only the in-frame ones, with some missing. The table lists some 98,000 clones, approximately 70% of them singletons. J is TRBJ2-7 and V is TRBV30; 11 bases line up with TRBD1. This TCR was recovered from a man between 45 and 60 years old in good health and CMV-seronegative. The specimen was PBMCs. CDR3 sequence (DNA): TGTGCCTGCCACGGGGGACAGGGGGCCTACGAGCAGTACTTC. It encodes CACHGGQGAYEQYF.